This TCR beta chain was found in a study of Graves' ophthalmopathy and Graves' hyperthyroidism. The study amplified TCR beta CDR3 regions using RNA transcripts. The workflow started with a first-round RT-PCR run with HTBI primers and then moved on to a second-round multiplex PCR. TCRdb ran MiXCR on the multiplex PCR reads and lists one entry per CDR3 protein. The sample holds hundreds of thousands of distinct CDR3 sequences, around a fifth seen once. Stable hyperthyroid donors showed no ophthalmopathy during 18 months follow-up. Participants with hyperthyroidism, aged 18 to 65, were newly diagnosed with under 2 months' duration. The sequencing input was peripheral blood. This clonotype was obtained from a woman aged 18-30 years with stable Graves' hyperthyroidism. Some clones in this sample may be carry-over from other donors' samples.

The CDR3 sequence: CASSQVFSRGNTGELFF. CDR3 DNA sequence: TGTGCCAGCAGCCAAGTTTTCTCGAGGGGGAACACCGGGGAGCTGTTTTTT. The V call is TRBV4-2, the J call TRBJ2-2; tentatively, D is TRBD1 or TRBD2 (5 bases each). Per the germline V gene, CDR1 is LGHNA and CDR2 is YNFKEQ. The V end was cut by 1 base, the J end by 1 base, with 13 bases between. The CDR3 runs to 17 residues.